Shown below are 2 T cell receptor beta chains from a single sample sequenced in a study of neurological immune-mediated disorders. TCRdb redid the calling of the 5' RACE reads with MiXCR, one entry per CDR3 protein. The repertoire holds some 38,000 distinct CDR3 sequences, with over 12% as singletons. Specimen: PBMCs. The receptor set was obtained from a woman aged 50 to 60 with HTLV-1-associated myelopathy (HAM/TSP).

The V call is TRBV12-3 or TRBV12-4, the J call TRBJ2-2, with 8 bases lining up with TRBD2. V was clipped by 8 bases and J by 6 bases; unmatched bases: 14. The CDR3 runs to 16 residues. The chain's CDR3 is CASRPISGMGAGELFF. The DNA of the CDR3 is TGTGCCAGCCGACCAATTAGCGGGATGGGAGCCGGGGAGCTGTTTTTT.

This clonotype was detected many times. This chain uses TRBV18 with TRBJ2-3; TRBD1 aligns across 10 bases. This CDR3 has 13 residues. Trimming removed 8 bases from V and 5 bases from J; junction bases left unmatched: 4. Germline-derived CDR1 and CDR2 are KGHSH and LQKENI. The CDR3 is CASTGQGGDTQYF. CDR3 nucleotide sequence: TGTGCCAGCACCGGACAGGGGGGAGATACGCAGTATTTT.